Listed below are T cell receptor beta chains from one sample, sequenced in a study of cytomegalovirus exposure and HLA in healthy donors. Using immunoSEQ multiplex PCR, the repertoire was profiled, and TCRdb retains in-frame clones only, with some absent. The sample holds around 160,000 clones; roughly 80% are singletons and the top ten take around 4.7%. Sequencing input: PBMCs. The source is a male donor in good health and CMV-seronegative. The CDR3 runs from the conserved cysteine through the conserved F or W.

cdr3_length j_call v_call cdr3_aa
12 TRBJ2-7 TRBV30 CAGTGTHYEQYF
14 TRBJ2-7 TRBV25-1 CASSGRDRAYEQYF
14 TRBJ2-1 TRBV7-3 CASSLSSGSFEQFF
16 TRBJ1-5 TRBV7-7 CASSEHWGQAAQPQHF
11 TRBJ2-1 TRBV6-5 CASSDRSEQFF
15 TRBJ2-7 TRBV27 CASSSARDRASEQYF
15 TRBJ1-5 TRBV19 CASSIGSTGEQPQHF
11 TRBJ1-6 TRBV28 CASTENSPLHF
14 TRBJ1-5 TRBV6-6 CASSLGGDLKPQHF
13 TRBJ1-6 TRBV5-4 CASGAETYSPLHF
13 TRBJ2-1 TRBV9 CASGRGLGNEQFF
15 TRBJ1-5 TRBV7-9 CASSQTAPGDQPQHF
13 TRBJ2-7 TRBV7-2 CASSPRGSHEQYF
14 TRBJ2-1 TRBV2 CASSEVLVANEQFF